A single sample gave rise to the 26 T cell receptor beta chains below, sequenced in a study of T cells in localized non-small cell lung cancer. Produced via immunoSEQ multiplex PCR; TCRdb's table is partial and in-frame only. Of more than 15,000 clones in the sample, roughly 90% were seen once. Sequencing was performed on peripheral blood, taken before any cancer treatment. These receptors came from a male donor at least 60 years old with stage II squamous cell lung carcinoma.

As DNA, the CDR3 is TGTGCCAGCAGTTTCCAGGGGGGCTCTGGAAACACCATATATTTT. Residues: CASSFQGGSGNTIYF. The chain employs TRBV28 and TRBJ1-3; 7 positions match TRBD1. The germline V gene encodes CDR1 MDHEN and CDR2 SYDVKM. V lost 3 bases to trimming and J lost 0 bases; unmatched junction nucleotides: 2. The CDR3 has 15 residues.

This chain connects TRBV2 to TRBJ2-6, with no clear D. The CDR3 extends over 14 amino acids. Per the germline V gene, CDR1 is SNHLY and CDR2 is FYNNEI. Trimming took 5 bases from V and 2 from J, leaving 7 bases between them. As DNA, the CDR3 is TGTGCCAGCAGTAGGGTGGCTGGGGCCAACGTCCTGACTTTC. Translating it yields CASSRVAGANVLTF.

The rearrangement uses TRBV9 and TRBJ1-5, with D unresolved. There are 14 residues in the CDR3. V shed 3 bases and J shed 6 bases, with 13 bases lying between them. Germline V lookup: CDR1 SGDLS, CDR2 YYNGEE. CDR3 sequence reads: CASSAGLGSQPQHF. CDR3 coding DNA: TGTGCCAGCAGCGCGGGCCTGGGGAGTCAGCCCCAGCATTTT.

This clone was recorded once. The chain employs TRBV7-2 and TRBJ2-1; 7 nucleotides match TRBD2. The CDR3 runs to 14 residues. Germline lookup yields CDR1 SGHTA and CDR2 FQGNSA. V dropped 8 bases and J dropped 9; count of bases not matched to a gene: 13. In nucleotides, the CDR3 is TGTGCCAGCCGCACGGGGGGAGGGCGCAGTGAGCAGTTCTTC. It codes for CASRTGGGRSEQFF.

The V call is TRBV5-4, the J call TRBJ1-4; D not resolved. Trimming removed 5 bases at V and 5 bases at J, with 7 bases between. This CDR3 contains 12 residues. Per germline, CDR1 SGHNT and CDR2 YYREEE (reference sequence). In DNA form, the CDR3 reads TGTGCCAGCAGTAAACCCAATGAAAAACTGTTTTTT. Translation gives CASSKPNEKLFF.

This chain connects TRBV30 to TRBJ1-1, with D possibly TRBD1 on 5 matching bases. CDR1 is GTSNPN and CDR2 is SVGIG in the germline V gene (reference sequence). V shed 0 bases and J shed 3 bases, with 8 bases lying between them. The CDR3 has 13 amino acids. The CDR3 reads CAWSVRRDTEAFF. Here the CDR3 DNA reads TGTGCCTGGAGTGTTCGCAGGGACACTGAAGCTTTCTTT. Supplemented by reference TRBV30 and TRBJ1-1, the full variable domain reads SQTIHQWPATLVQPVGSPLSLECTVEGTSNPNLYWYRQAAGRGLQLLFYSVGIGQISSEVPQNLSASRPQDRQFILSSKKLLLSDSGFYLCAWSVRRDTEAFFGQGTRLTVV.

DNA of the CDR3: TGTGCCAGCAGCTTAGATTTCCAGCCCCAGCATTTT. Translation: CASSLDFQPQHF. The J gene is TRBJ1-5, the V gene TRBV7-9; D ambiguous. The V end was cut by 1 base, the J end by 7 bases, with 5 bases between. Germline CDR1 SEHNR, CDR2 FQNEAQ (reference sequence). The CDR3 runs to 12 residues.

The chain employs TRBV28 and TRBJ2-1, with a tentative D call TRBD1 (6 bases). In germline, CDR1 is MDHEN, CDR2 SYDVKM. The CDR3 length is 17 residues. Trimming pared 2 bases from V and 6 bases from J, leaving 20 bases between. DNA for the CDR3: TGTGCCAGCAGTTTAATGTCTGTGGGGACACCTCCCAATGAGCAGTTCTTC. As protein: CASSLMSVGTPPNEQFF.

This chain joins TRBV19 and TRBJ2-3, with D hard to call. Trimming cost V 3 bases and J 6 bases, with 13 bases left between them. This CDR3 contains 14 residues. The germline V gene has CDR1 LNHDA and CDR2 SQIVND (reference sequence). DNA for the CDR3: TGTGCCAGTAGTATTAGGCCTCATAGGGATACGCAGTATTTT. It specifies CASSIRPHRDTQYF.

The chain links TRBV30 to TRBJ2-7; possibly TRBD2 for D (6 bases). The CDR3 consists of 14 residues. Trimming removed 2 bases at V and 0 bases at J, with 11 bases between. The germline gives CDR1 GTSNPN, CDR2 SVGIG (reference sequence). For the CDR3, the DNA is TGTGCCTGGAGTTTTGGAGGGGTCTCCTACGAGCAGTACTTC. This sequence encodes CAWSFGGVSYEQYF.

The V and J genes are TRBV7-9 and TRBJ2-7; possibly TRBD2 for D (6 bases). The V gene's germline CDR1 is SEHNR and CDR2 FQNEAQ (reference sequence). This CDR3 comprises 14 residues. Trimming shortened V by 3 bases and J by 8 bases, and 17 bases separated the two germline ends. CDR3 amino acids: CASSFRDWLDQQYF. For the CDR3, the DNA is TGTGCCAGCAGCTTCAGGGACTGGCTCGATCAGCAGTACTTC. Together with reference TRBV7-9 and TRBJ2-7, the CDR3 gives the full variable domain: DTGVSQNPRHKITKRGQNVTFRCDPISEHNRLYWYRQTLGQGPEFLTYFQNEAQLEKSRLLSDRFSAERPKGSFSTLEIQRTEQGDSAMYLCASSFRDWLDQQYFGPGTRLTVT.

V is TRBV18 and J is TRBJ2-1; the D is unclear. Trimming cost V 3 bases and J 8 bases, with 17 bases left between them. Germline V gene sequence: CDR1 KGHSH, CDR2 LQKENI. CDR3 size: 15 residues. Here the CDR3 DNA reads TGTGCCAGCTCACCGGATCATCAATATGCGGATGAGCAGTTCTTC. It specifies CASSPDHQYADEQFF.

V usage is TRBV11-3 and J usage is TRBJ2-1, with TRBD1 matching over 12 bases. Trimming at V came to 5 bases and at J to 7 bases, leaving 9 bases not matched to a gene. Germline lookup yields CDR1 SGHNT and CDR2 YENEEA. This CDR3 is 16 amino acids long. CDR3 bases: TGTGCCAGCAGCGTCATGGGACAGGGGGCGAGGAATGAGCAGTTCTTC. It specifies CASSVMGQGARNEQFF. Filled out from reference TRBV11-3 and TRBJ2-1, the complete variable domain reads EAGVVQSPRYKIIEKKQPVAFWCNPISGHNTLYWYLQNLGQGPELLIRYENEEAVDDSQLPKDRFSAERLKGVDSTLKIQPAELGDSAVYLCASSVMGQGARNEQFFGPGTRLTVL.

The CDR3 region is CASSLGQGVTREQYF. CDR3 sequence (DNA): TGTGCCAGCAGCTTGGGGCAGGGGGTTACACGGGAGCAGTACTTC. V usage is TRBV5-4 and J usage is TRBJ2-7; 7 bases match TRBD1. Germline CDR1 and CDR2: SGHNT and YYREEE (reference sequence). CDR3 length equals 15 residues. V lost 0 bases and J lost 7; bases outside the gene matches: 10.

The rearrangement uses TRBV5-5 and TRBJ2-2; D possibly corresponds to TRBD2 (5 bases). The CDR3 has 15 residues. V was shortened by 0 bases and J by 9 bases, with 15 bases between the two germline ends. Germline CDR1 and CDR2: SGHKS and YYEKEE (reference sequence). The CDR3 loop is CASSLELLRGRELFF. In DNA, the CDR3 is TGTGCCAGCAGCTTGGAATTATTACGGGGAAGGGAGCTGTTTTTT. The full variable domain, with the rest looked up from reference TRBV5-5 and TRBJ2-2, is DAGVTQSPTHLIKTRGQQVTLRCSPISGHKSVSWYQQVLGQGPQFIFQYYEKEERGRGNFPDRFSARQFPNYSSELNVNALLLGDSALYLCASSLELLRGRELFFGEGSRLTVL.

The gene calls are TRBV2 and TRBJ1-2, with TRBD1 as a possible D gene (5 bases). This CDR3 is 12 amino acids long. CDR1 is SNHLY and CDR2 is FYNNEI in the germline V gene. Trimming removed 4 bases at V and 4 bases at J, with 7 bases between. The CDR3 reads CASSGGGYGYTF. In nucleotides, the CDR3 is TGTGCCAGCAGTGGCGGGGGCTATGGCTACACCTTC. Looking up the rest from reference TRBV2 and TRBJ1-2 gives the full variable domain: EPEVTQTPSHQVTQMGQEVILRCVPISNHLYFYWYRQILGQKVEFLVSFYNNEISEKSEIFDDQFSVERPDGSNFTLKIRSTKLEDSAMYFCASSGGGYGYTFGSGTRLTVV.

The gene calls are TRBV5-1 and TRBJ2-2, with 7 bases lining up with TRBD1. This CDR3 spans 15 amino acids. V lost 2 bases and J lost 3; bases outside the gene matches: 4. CDR1 SGHRS and CDR2 YFSETQ come from the germline V gene. The CDR3 nucleotides read TGCGCCAGCAGCTTTGTCACAGGGGACACCGGGGAGCTGTTTTTT. Protein: CASSFVTGDTGELFF.

As concerns this clone: The junction does not match germline at one end; this may be a read error. This chain links TRBV7-7 with TRBJ2-3; 10 bases map to TRBD2. The CDR3 has 15 amino acids. Germline V gene data show CDR1 as SSHAT and CDR2 as FNYEAQ (reference sequence). The CDR3: CASSRTSGSTDTQYF. In DNA form, the CDR3 reads TGTGCTAGCAGCCGGACTAGCGGTAGCACAGATACGCAGTATTTT.

This clone was detected a few times. V usage is TRBV6-1 and J usage is TRBJ2-7; D is uncertain. The V gene lost 2 bases and the J gene lost 7 bases, with 6 bases spanning the gap. There are 11 residues in the CDR3. Germline assignment: CDR1 MNHNS and CDR2 SASEGT. In DNA, the CDR3 is TGTGCCAGCAGTGAAACCCGAGAGCAGTACTTC. Protein sequence: CASSETREQYF.

The CDR3 sequence: CSVDGAGSGNTIYF. For the CDR3, the DNA is TGCAGCGTTGACGGGGCAGGGTCTGGAAACACCATATATTTT. The V and J genes are TRBV29-1 and TRBJ1-3; a weak D match, TRBD1 (5 bases). CDR1 is SQVTM, CDR2 ANQGSEA, per germline. The V end lost 3 bases, the J end lost 1 base, and 10 bases lay between the germline ends. This CDR3 is 14 amino acids long.

The V call is TRBV6-4, the J call TRBJ2-3, with 7 bases that match TRBD2. CDR1 is MRHNA and CDR2 is SNTAGT in the germline V gene. There are 13 residues in the CDR3. Germline trimming cut 2 bases from V and 10 bases from J; bases unmatched to any gene: 6. In nucleotides, the CDR3 is TGTGCCAGCAGTGACGGTGGGAGGGATCCGCAGTATTTT. Its translation: CASSDGGRDPQYF.

The chain employs TRBV11-2 and TRBJ2-1; D is unresolved. The CDR3 length is 13 residues. The V end was cut by 3 bases, the J end by 6 bases, with 9 bases between. The germline CDR1 and CDR2 sequences are SGHAT and FQNNGV. DNA of the CDR3: TGTGCCAGCAGCTTGCCCCCGCCCAATGAGCAGTTCTTC. This encodes CASSLPPPNEQFF.

This clone was recorded once. This sequence joins TRBV2 and TRBJ2-1, with 13 bases that match TRBD2. Germline values: CDR1 SNHLY, CDR2 FYNNEI. J gave up 4 bases and V 7 bases, and 7 bases lay outside the gene matches. There are 16 residues in the CDR3. This CDR3 reads CASTKGLAGVYNEQFF. Here the CDR3 DNA reads TGTGCCAGCACTAAAGGACTAGCGGGAGTTTACAATGAGCAGTTCTTC.

This rearrangement joins TRBV4-2 to TRBJ2-5; 7 nucleotides agree with TRBD1. There are 16 residues in the CDR3. Per germline, CDR1 LGHNA and CDR2 YNFKEQ. The V and J ends lost 0 bases and 3 bases, in that order; junction bases with no gene match: 7. In DNA form, the CDR3 reads TGTGCCAGCAGCCAAGAGGGGCCAGGGGGAGAAGAGACCCAGTACTTC. Amino acids: CASSQEGPGGEETQYF.

The chain recombines TRBV7-8 with TRBJ2-1; TRBD2 matches 10 bases. The CDR3 runs to 16 residues. The germline V gene encodes CDR1 SGHVS and CDR2 FQNEAQ. With V trimmed by 1 base and J by 4 bases, 4 bases remained unmatched. CDR3 sequence reads: CASSLVPSGSYNEQFF. In DNA form, the CDR3 reads TGTGCCAGCAGCTTAGTCCCTAGCGGGAGTTACAATGAGCAGTTCTTC.

The rearrangement links TRBV7-9 to TRBJ2-7; 8 bases map to TRBD1. V shed 5 bases and J 5 bases; nucleotides not matched to a gene: 5. From germline, CDR1 is SEHNR and CDR2 FQNEAQ (reference sequence). CDR3 length equals 13 residues. CDR3 sequence (DNA): TGTGCCAGCAGCGGACAGGGCGGCGACGAGCAGTACTTC. Translated: CASSGQGGDEQYF. Drawing the rest from reference TRBV7-9 and TRBJ2-7, the complete variable domain is DTGVSQNPRHKITKRGQNVTFRCDPISEHNRLYWYRQTLGQGPEFLTYFQNEAQLEKSRLLSDRFSAERPKGSFSTLEIQRTEQGDSAMYLCASSGQGGDEQYFGPGTRLTVT.